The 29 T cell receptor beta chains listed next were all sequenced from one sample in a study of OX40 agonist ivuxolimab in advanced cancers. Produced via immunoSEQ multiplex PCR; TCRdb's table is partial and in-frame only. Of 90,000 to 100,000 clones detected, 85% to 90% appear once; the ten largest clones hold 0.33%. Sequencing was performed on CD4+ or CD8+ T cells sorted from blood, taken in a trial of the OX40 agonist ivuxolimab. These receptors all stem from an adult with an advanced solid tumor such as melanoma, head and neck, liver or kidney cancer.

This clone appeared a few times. CDR3 DNA: TGCGCCAGCAGCACTGGATCTAGCTCCAGCACAGATACGCAGTATTTT. Residues: CASSTGSSSSTDTQYF. The chain is built from TRBV5-1 and TRBJ2-3, with a possible D match to TRBD2 (5 bases). This CDR3 has 16 amino acids. Germline CDR1 and CDR2: SGHRS and YFSETQ. V was shortened by 4 bases and J by 0 bases, with 15 bases between the two germline ends. Combining the CDR3 with reference TRBV5-1 and TRBJ2-3 gives the whole variable domain KAGVTQTPRYLIKTRGQQVTLSCSPISGHRSVSWYQQTPGQGLQFLFEYFSETQRNKGNFPGRFSGRQFSNSRSEMNVSTLELGDSALYLCASSTGSSSSTDTQYFGPGTRLTVL.

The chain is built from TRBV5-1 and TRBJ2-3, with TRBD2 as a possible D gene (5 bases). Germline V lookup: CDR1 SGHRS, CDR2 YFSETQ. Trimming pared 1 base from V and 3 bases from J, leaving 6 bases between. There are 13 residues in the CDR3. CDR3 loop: CASSLPGTDTQYF. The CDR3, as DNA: TGCGCCAGCAGCTTGCCGGGGACAGATACGCAGTATTTT.

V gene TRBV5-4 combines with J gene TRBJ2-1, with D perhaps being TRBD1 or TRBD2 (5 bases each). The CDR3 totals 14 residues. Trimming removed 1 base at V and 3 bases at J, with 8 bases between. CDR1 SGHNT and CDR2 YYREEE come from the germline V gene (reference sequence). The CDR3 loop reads CASSLTGGYNEQFF. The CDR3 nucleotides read TGTGCCAGCAGCTTGACAGGAGGCTACAATGAGCAGTTCTTC.

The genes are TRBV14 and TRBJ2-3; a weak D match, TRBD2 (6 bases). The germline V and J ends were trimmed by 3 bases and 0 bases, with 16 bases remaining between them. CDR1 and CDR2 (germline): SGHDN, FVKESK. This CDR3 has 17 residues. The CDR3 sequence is CASSHLDRGTSTDTQYF. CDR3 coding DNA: TGTGCCAGCAGCCACTTAGACCGGGGGACTAGCACAGATACGCAGTATTTT. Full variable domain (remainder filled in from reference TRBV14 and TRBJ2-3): EAGVTQFPSHSVIEKGQTVTLRCDPISGHDNLYWYRRVMGKEIKFLLHFVKESKQDESGMPNNRFLAERTGGTYSTLKVQPAELEDSGVYFCASSHLDRGTSTDTQYFGPGTRLTVL.

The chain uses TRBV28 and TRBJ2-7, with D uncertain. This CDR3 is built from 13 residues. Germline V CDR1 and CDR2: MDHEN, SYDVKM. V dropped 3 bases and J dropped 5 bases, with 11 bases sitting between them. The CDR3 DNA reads TGTGCCAGCAGTTTTCTCTTGGACCACGAGCAGTACTTC. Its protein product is CASSFLLDHEQYF.

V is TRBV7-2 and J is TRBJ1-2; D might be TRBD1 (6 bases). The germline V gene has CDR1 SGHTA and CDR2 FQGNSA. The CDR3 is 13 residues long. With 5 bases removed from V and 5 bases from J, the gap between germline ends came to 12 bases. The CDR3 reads CASSRDRWYGYTF. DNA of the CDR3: TGTGCCAGCAGCCGAGACAGGTGGTATGGCTACACCTTC.

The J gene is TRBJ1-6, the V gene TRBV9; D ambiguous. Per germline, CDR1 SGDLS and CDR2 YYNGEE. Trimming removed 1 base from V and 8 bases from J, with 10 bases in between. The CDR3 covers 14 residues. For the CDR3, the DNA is TGTGCCAGCAGCGTACAGGCTTCGGATTCACCCCTCCACTTT. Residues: CASSVQASDSPLHF.

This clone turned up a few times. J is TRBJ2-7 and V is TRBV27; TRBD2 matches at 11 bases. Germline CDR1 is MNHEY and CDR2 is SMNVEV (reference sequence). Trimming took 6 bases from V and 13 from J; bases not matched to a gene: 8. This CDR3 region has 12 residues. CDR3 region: CASRTTSGRVYF. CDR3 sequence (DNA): TGTGCCAGCAGGACCACTAGCGGGAGAGTTTACTTC.

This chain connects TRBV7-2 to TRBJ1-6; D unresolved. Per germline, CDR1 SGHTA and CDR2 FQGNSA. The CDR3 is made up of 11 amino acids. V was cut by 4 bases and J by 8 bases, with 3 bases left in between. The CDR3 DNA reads TGTGCCAGCAGCTCCTATTCACCCCTCCACTTT. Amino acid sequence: CASSSYSPLHF.

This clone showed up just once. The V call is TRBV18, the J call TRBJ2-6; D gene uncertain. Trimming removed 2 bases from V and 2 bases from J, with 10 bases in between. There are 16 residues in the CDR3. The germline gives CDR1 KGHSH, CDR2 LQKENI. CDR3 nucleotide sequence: TGTGCCAGCTCACCAAAAGCAGGCCCTGGGGCCAACGTCCTGACTTTC. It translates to CASSPKAGPGANVLTF.

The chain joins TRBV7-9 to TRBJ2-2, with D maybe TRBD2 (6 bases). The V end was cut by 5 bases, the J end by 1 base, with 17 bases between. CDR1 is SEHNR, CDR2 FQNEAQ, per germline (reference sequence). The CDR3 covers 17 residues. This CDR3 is CASSPSYGSLNTGELFF. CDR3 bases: TGTGCCAGCAGCCCGAGCTACGGGAGCCTGAACACCGGGGAGCTGTTTTTT.

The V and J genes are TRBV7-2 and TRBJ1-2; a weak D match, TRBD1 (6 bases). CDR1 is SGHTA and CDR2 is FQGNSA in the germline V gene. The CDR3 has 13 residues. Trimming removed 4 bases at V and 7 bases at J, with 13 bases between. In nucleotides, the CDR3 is TGTGCCAGCAGCTCTCCAGGGGATGGTGGCTACACCTTC. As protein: CASSSPGDGGYTF.

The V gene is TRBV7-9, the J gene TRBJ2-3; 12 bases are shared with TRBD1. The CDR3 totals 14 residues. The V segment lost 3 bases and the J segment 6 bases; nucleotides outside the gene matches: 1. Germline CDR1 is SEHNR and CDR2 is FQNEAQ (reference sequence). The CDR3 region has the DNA TGTGCCAGCAGCTTGGGACAGGGGGCCGATACGCAGTATTTT. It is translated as CASSLGQGADTQYF.

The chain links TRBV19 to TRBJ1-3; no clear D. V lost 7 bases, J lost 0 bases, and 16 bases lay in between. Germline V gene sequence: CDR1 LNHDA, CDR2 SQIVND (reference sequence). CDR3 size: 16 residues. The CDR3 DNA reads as TGTGCCAGTACCACACTCCAGGACGGCTCTGGAAACACCATATATTTT. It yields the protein CASTTLQDGSGNTIYF. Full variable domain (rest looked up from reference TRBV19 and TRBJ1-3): DGGITQSPKYLFRKEGQNVTLSCEQNLNHDAMYWYRQDPGQGLRLIYYSQIVNDFQKGDIAEGYSVSREKKESFPLTVTSAQKNPTAFYLCASTTLQDGSGNTIYFGEGSWLTVV.

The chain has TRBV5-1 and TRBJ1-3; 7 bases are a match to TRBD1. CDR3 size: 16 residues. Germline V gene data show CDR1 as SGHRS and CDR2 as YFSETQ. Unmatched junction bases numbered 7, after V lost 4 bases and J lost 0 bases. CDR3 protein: CASSMGQPSSGNTIYF. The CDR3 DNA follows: TGCGCCAGCAGCATGGGACAGCCGAGCTCTGGAAACACCATATATTTT. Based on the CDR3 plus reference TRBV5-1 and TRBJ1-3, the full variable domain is KAGVTQTPRYLIKTRGQQVTLSCSPISGHRSVSWYQQTPGQGLQFLFEYFSETQRNKGNFPGRFSGRQFSNSRSEMNVSTLELGDSALYLCASSMGQPSSGNTIYFGEGSWLTVV.

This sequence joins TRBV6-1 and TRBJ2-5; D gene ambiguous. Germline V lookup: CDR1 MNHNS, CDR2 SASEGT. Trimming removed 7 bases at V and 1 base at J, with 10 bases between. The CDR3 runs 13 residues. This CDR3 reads CASNRARQETQYF. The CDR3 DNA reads TGTGCCAGCAATCGGGCCCGCCAAGAGACCCAGTACTTC.

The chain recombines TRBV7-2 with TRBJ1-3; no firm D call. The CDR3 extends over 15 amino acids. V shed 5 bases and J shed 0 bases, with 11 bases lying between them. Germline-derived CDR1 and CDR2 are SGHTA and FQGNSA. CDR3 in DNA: TGTGCCAGCAGCCCTGCCGTGTTCTCTGGAAACACCATATATTTT. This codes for CASSPAVFSGNTIYF.

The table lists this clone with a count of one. CDR3 region: CASSLEQFNTEAFF. CDR3 in DNA: TGCGCCAGCAGCTTGGAACAGTTTAACACTGAAGCTTTCTTT. This chain uses TRBV5-1 with TRBJ1-1; no clear D gene. Germline assignment: CDR1 SGHRS and CDR2 YFSETQ. The ends were cut back, 0 bases at V and 2 bases at J, with 8 bases in the middle. The CDR3 has 14 residues.

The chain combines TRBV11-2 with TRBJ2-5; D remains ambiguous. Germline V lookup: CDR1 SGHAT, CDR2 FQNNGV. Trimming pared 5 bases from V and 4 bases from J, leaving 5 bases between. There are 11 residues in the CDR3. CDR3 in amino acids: CASSPRETQYF. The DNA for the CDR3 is TGTGCCAGCAGCCCCAGAGAGACCCAGTACTTC. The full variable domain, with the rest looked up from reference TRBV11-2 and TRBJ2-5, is EAGVAQSPRYKIIEKRQSVAFWCNPISGHATLYWYQQILGQGPKLLIQFQNNGVVDDSQLPKDRFSAERLKGVDSTLKIQPAKLEDSAVYLCASSPRETQYFGPGTRLLVL.

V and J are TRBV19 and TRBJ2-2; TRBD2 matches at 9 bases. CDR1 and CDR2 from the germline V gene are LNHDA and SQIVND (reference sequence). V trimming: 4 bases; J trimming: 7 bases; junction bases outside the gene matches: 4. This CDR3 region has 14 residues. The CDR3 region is CASSTVAGDGELFF. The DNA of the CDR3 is TGTGCCAGTAGTACCGTAGCGGGGGACGGGGAGCTGTTTTTT.

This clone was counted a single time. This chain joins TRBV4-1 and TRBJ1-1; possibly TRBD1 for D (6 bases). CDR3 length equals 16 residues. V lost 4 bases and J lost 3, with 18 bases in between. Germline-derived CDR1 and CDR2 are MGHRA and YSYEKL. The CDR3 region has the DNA TGCGCCAGCAGCCGCCTGGGAGGGGGACTGGACACTGAAGCTTTCTTT. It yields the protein CASSRLGGGLDTEAFF.

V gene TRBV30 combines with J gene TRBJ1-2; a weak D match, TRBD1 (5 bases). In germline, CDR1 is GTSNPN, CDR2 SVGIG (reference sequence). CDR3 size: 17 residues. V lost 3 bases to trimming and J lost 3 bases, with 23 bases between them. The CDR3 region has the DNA TGTGCCTGGAGGGTTTGGGACTTCGGGGCATCGGACTATGGCTACACCTTC. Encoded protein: CAWRVWDFGASDYGYTF.

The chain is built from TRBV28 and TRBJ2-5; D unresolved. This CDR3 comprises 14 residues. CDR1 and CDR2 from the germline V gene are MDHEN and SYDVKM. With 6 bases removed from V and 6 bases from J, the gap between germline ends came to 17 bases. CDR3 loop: CASSLTFPPKTQYF. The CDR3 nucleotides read TGTGCCAGCAGCCTCACTTTCCCTCCAAAGACCCAGTACTTC.

The CDR3 protein is CASKGGLEQYF. The CDR3, as DNA: TGTGCCAGCAAAGGAGGGTTGGAGCAGTACTTC. J is TRBJ2-7 and V is TRBV25-1, with D perhaps matching TRBD2 (6 bases). Germline V gene data show CDR1 as MGHDK and CDR2 as SYGVNS. The CDR3 has 11 residues. The V and J ends lost 7 bases and 7 bases respectively, with 11 bases between them.

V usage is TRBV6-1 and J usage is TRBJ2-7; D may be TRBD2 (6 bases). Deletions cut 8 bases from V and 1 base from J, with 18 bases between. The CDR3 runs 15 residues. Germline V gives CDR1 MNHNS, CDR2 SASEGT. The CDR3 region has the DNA TGTGCCAGCCTTCAATCGGTTGGGGGGTCCTACGAGCAGTACTTC. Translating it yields CASLQSVGGSYEQYF.

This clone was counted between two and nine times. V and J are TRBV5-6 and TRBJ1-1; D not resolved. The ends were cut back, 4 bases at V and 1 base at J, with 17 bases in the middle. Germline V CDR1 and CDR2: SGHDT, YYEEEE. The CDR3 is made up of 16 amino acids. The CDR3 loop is CASSLMVVVGNTEAFF. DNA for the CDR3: TGTGCCAGCAGCCTGATGGTCGTGGTAGGGAACACTGAAGCTTTCTTT.

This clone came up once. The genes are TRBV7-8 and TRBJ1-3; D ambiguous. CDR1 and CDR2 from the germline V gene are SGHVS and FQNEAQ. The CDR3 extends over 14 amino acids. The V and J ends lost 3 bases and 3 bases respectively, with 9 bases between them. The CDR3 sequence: CASSLDGFGNTIYF. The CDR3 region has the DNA TGTGCCAGCAGCTTGGACGGCTTTGGAAACACCATATATTTT.

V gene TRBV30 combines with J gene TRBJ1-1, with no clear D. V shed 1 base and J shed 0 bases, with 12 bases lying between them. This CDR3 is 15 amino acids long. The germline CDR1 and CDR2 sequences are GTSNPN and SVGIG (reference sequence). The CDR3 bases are TGTGCCTGGAGTGCGCTCCTATTGGTGAACACTGAAGCTTTCTTT. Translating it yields CAWSALLLVNTEAFF.

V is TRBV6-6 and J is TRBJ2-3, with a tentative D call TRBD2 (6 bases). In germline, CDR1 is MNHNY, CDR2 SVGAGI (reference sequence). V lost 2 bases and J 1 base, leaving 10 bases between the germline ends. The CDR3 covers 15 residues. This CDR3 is CASSYGGGRTDTQYF. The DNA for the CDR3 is TGTGCCAGCAGTTACGGTGGAGGGCGCACAGATACGCAGTATTTT.